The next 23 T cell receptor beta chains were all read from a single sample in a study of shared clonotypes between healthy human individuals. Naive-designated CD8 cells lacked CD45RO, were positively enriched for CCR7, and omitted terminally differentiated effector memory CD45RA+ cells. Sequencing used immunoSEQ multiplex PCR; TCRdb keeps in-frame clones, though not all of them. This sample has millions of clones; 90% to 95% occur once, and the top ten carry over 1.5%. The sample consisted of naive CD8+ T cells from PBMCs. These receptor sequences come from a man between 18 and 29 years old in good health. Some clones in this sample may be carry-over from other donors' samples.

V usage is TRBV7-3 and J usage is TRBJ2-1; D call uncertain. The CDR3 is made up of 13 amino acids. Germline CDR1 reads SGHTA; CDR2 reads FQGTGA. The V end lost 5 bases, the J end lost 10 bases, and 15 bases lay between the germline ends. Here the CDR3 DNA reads TGTGCCAGCAGCCCACTACGGAAAGGGGAGCAGTTCTTC. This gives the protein CASSPLRKGEQFF.

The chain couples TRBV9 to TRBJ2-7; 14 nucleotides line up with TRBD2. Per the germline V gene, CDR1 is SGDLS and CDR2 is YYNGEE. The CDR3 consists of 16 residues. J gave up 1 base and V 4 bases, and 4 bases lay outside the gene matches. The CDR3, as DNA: TGTGCCAGCAGCAGAGGGACTAGCGGGGGATCCTACGAGCAGTACTTC. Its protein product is CASSRGTSGGSYEQYF.

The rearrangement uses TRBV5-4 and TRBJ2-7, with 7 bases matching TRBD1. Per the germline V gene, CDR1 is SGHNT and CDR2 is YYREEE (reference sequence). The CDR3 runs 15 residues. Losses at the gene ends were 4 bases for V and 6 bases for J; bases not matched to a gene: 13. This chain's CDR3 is CASSTYILTGVEQYF. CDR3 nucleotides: TGTGCCAGCAGCACTTATATCCTAACAGGGGTCGAGCAGTACTTC.

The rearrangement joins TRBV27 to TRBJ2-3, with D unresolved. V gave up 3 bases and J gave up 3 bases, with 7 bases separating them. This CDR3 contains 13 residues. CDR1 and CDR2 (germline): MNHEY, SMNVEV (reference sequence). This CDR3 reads CASSFQSTDTQYF. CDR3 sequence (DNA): TGTGCCAGCAGTTTTCAATCAACAGATACGCAGTATTTT.

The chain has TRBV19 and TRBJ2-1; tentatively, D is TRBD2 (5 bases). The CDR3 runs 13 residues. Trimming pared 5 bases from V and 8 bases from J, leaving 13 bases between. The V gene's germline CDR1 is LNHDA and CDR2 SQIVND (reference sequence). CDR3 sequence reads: CASSLRTLDEQFF. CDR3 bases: TGTGCCAGTAGTCTGCGGACTCTCGATGAGCAGTTCTTC.

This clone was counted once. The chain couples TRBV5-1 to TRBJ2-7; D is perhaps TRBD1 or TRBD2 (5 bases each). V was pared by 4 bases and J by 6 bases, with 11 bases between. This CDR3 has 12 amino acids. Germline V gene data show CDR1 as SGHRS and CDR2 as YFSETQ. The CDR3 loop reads CASSGDPAEQYF. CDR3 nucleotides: TGCGCCAGCAGCGGGGACCCTGCCGAGCAGTACTTC. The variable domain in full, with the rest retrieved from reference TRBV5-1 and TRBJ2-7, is KAGVTQTPRYLIKTRGQQVTLSCSPISGHRSVSWYQQTPGQGLQFLFEYFSETQRNKGNFPGRFSGRQFSNSRSEMNVSTLELGDSALYLCASSGDPAEQYFGPGTRLTVT.

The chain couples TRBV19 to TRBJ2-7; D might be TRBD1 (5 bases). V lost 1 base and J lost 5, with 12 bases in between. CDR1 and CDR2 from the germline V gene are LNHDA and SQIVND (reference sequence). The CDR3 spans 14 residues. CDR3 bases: TGTGCCAGTAGTATAGGTGCCAGGGTCCACGAGCAGTACTTC. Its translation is CASSIGARVHEQYF.

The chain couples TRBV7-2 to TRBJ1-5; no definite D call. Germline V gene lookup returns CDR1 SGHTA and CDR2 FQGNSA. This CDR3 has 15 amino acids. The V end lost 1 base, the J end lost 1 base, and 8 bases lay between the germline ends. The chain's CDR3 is CASSLVDQSNQPQHF. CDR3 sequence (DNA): TGTGCCAGCAGCTTAGTGGATCAGAGCAATCAGCCCCAGCATTTT.

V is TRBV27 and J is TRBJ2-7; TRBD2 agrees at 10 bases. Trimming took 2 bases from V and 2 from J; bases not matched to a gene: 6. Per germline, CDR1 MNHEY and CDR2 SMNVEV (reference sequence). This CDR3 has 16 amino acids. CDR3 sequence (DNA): TGTGCCAGCAGTTTAAGCGCTAGCGGGAGTACCTACGAGCAGTACTTC. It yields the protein CASSLSASGSTYEQYF.

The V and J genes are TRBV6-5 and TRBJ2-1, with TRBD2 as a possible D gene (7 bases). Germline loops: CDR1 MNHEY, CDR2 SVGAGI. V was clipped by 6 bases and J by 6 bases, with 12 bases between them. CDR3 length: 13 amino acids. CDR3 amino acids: CASSGQRGNEQFF. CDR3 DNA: TGTGCCAGCAGCGGACAGCGGGGCAATGAGCAGTTCTTC.

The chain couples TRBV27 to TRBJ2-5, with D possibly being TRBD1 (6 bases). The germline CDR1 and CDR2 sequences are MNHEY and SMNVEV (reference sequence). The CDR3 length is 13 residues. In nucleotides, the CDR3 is TGTGTGAGGAAGACAGGTTTACAAGAGACCCAGTACTTC. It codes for CVRKTGLQETQYF.

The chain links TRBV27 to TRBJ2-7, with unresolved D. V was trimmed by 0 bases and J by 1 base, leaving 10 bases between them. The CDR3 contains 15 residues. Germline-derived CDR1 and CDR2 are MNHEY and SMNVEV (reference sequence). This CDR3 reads CASSLSADTSYEQYF. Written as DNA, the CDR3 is TGTGCCAGCAGTTTATCGGCGGATACATCCTACGAGCAGTACTTC.

This CDR3 reads CASRPLAGGVNEQFF. DNA of the CDR3: TGTGCCAGCAGACCACTAGCGGGAGGAGTCAATGAGCAGTTCTTC. This sequence joins TRBV2 and TRBJ2-1; 12 bases fit TRBD2. CDR1 is SNHLY and CDR2 is FYNNEI in the germline V gene. V shed 6 bases and J 6 bases; nucleotides not matched to a gene: 6. The CDR3 spans 15 residues.

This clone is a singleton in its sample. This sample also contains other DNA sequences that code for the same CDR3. CDR3: CASSVGAGVYNEQFF. CDR3 sequence (DNA): TGTGCCAGCAGCGTAGGCGCAGGGGTTTACAATGAGCAGTTCTTC. The chain joins TRBV9 to TRBJ2-1; maybe TRBD1 (6 bases). Germline V lookup: CDR1 SGDLS, CDR2 YYNGEE. V was cut by 0 bases and J by 4 bases, with 11 bases left in between. CDR3 size: 15 residues.

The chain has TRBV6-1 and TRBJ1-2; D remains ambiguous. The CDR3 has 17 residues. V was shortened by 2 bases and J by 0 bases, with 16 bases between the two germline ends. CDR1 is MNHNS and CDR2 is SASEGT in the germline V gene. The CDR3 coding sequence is TGTGCCAGCAGTGAAATTTTTGTGGAGGATACTAACTATGGCTACACCTTC. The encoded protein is CASSEIFVEDTNYGYTF.

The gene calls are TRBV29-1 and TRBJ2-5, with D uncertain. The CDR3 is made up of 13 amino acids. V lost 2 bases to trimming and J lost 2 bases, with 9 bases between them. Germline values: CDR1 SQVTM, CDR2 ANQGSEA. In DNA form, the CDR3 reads TGCAGCGTTGAACAGGATCCGCAAGAGACCCAGTACTTC. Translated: CSVEQDPQETQYF.

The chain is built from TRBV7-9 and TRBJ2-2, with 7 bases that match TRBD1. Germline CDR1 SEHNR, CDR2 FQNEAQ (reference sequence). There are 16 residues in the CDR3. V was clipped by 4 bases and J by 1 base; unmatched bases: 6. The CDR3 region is CASSSNRGENTGELFF. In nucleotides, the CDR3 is TGTGCCAGCAGCTCGAACAGGGGCGAGAACACCGGGGAGCTGTTTTTT.

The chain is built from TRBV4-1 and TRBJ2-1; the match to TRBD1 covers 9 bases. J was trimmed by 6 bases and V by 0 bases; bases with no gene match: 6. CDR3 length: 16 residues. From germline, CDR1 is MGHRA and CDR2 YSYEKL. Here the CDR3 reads CASSQDPGQGSNEQFF. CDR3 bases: TGCGCCAGCAGCCAAGATCCGGGACAGGGTAGCAATGAGCAGTTCTTC.

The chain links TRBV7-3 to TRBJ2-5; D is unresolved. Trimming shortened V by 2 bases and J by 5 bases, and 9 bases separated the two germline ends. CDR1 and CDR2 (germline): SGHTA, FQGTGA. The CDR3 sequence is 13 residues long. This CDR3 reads CASSLLAVETQYF. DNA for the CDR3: TGTGCCAGCAGCTTATTGGCGGTGGAGACCCAGTACTTC.

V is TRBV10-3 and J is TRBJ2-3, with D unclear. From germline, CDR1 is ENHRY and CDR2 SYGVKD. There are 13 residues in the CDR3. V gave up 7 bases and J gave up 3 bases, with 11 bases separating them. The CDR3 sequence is CAINEVGTDTQYF. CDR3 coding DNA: TGTGCCATCAACGAGGTTGGGACAGATACGCAGTATTTT.

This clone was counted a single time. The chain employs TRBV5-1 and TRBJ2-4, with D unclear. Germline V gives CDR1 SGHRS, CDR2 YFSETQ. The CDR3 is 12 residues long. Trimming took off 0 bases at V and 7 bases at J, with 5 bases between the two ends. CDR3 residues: CASSLGPNIQYF. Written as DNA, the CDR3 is TGCGCCAGCAGCTTGGGGCCCAACATTCAGTACTTC.

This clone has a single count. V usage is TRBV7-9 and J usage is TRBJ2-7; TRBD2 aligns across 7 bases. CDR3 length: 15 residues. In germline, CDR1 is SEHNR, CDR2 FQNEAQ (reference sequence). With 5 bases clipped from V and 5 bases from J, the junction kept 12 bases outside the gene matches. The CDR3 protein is CASSLQTGRENEQYF. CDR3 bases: TGTGCCAGCAGCCTACAGACGGGGCGGGAGAACGAGCAGTACTTC.

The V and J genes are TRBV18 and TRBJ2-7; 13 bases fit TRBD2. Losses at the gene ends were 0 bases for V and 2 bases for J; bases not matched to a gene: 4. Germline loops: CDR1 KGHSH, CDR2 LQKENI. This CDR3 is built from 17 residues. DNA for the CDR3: TGTGCCAGCTCACCACCGGGACTAGCGGGGATTCCCTACGAGCAGTACTTC. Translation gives CASSPPGLAGIPYEQYF.